This paragraph reports one T cell receptor (beta chain). The data originate from a study of cytotoxic CD8 clonotypes in ibrutinib-treated CLL. Trimming cost V 4 bases and J 5 bases, with 17 bases left between them. This CDR3 contains 15 residues. The V gene's germline CDR1 is SEHNR and CDR2 FQNEAQ (reference sequence). Using immunoSEQ multiplex PCR, the repertoire was profiled, and TCRdb retains in-frame clones only, with some absent. Of some 50,000 clones in the sample, 57% were seen once. The rearrangement uses TRBV7-9 and TRBJ2-5; a possible D gene is TRBD1 (5 bases). Sequences were derived from PBMCs, sampled after 24 months of ibrutinib treatment. The receptor's source is a human donor with chronic lymphocytic leukemia. The CDR3 here is CASSSTIQGWETQYF. CDR3 nucleotides: TGTGCCAGCAGCTCCACTATTCAGGGCTGGGAGACCCAGTACTTC.